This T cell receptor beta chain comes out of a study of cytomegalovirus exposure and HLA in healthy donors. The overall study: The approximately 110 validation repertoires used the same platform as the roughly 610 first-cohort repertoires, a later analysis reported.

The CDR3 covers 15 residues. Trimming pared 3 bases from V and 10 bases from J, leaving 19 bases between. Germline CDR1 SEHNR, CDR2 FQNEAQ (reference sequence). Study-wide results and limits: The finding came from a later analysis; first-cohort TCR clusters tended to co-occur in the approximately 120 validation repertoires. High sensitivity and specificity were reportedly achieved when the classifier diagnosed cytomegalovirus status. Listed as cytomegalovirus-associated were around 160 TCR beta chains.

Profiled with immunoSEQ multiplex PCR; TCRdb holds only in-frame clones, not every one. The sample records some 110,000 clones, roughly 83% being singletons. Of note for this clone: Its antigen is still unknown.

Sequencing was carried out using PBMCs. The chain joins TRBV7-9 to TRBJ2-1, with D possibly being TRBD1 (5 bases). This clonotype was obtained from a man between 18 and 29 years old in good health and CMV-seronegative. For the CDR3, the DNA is TGTGCCAGCAGCTTTGGAACAGGAAGACCTCCGGAGCAGTTCTTC. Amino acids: CASSFGTGRPPEQFF.